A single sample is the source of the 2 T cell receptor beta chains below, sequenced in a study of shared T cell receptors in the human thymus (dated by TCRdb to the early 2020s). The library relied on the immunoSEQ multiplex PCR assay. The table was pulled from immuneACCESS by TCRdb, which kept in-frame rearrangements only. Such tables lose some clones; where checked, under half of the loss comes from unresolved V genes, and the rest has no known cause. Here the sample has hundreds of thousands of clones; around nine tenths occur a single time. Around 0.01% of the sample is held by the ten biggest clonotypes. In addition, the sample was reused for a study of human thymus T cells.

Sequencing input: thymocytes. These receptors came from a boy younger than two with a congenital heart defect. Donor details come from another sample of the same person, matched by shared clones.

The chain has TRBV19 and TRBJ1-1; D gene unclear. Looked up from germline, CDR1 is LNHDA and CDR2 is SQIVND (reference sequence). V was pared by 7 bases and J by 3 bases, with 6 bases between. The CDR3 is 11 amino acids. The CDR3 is CASTQDTEAFF. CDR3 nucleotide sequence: TGTGCCAGTACCCAGGACACTGAAGCTTTCTTT.

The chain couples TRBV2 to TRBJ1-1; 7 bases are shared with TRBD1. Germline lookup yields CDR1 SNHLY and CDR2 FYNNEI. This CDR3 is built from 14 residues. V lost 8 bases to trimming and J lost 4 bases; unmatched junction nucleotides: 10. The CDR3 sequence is CASCRGRDGTEAFF. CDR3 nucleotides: TGTGCCAGCTGTAGGGGGCGCGATGGCACTGAAGCTTTCTTT.